This T cell receptor beta chain is drawn from a study of blood T cell repertoires in COVID-19. Study information: The study drew acute and convalescent COVID-19 samples from the United States, Italy and Spain.

Assay: immunoSEQ multiplex PCR; the TCRdb copy retains only in-frame clones and omits some. The sample carries approximately 330,000 clones, 80% to 90% recorded once. The trim removed 5 bases at V and 6 bases at J, leaving 7 bases unmatched. Germline CDR1 and CDR2: SNHLY and FYNNEI. CDR3 length: 15 residues. The study drew participants aged about 18 to 89 years from approximately 23 US areas. Assignments of participants to cohorts depended upon their own reported clinical history. V gene TRBV2 combines with J gene TRBJ2-1; 10 nucleotides align to TRBD1. Sequenced input: PBMCs or T cells enriched from blood (not recorded which). The sequence came from a woman aged 40 to 50 with acute COVID-19. The CDR3 protein is CASSRDRGAINEQFF. DNA of the CDR3: TGTGCCAGCAGTCGGGACAGGGGTGCAATCAATGAGCAGTTCTTC.